These T cell receptor beta chains were read from a single sample in a study of CD8+CD57+ T cells in acquired aplastic anemia. Each CDR3 protein gets one entry after TCRdb re-called the reads with MiXCR. The sample shows 200,000 to 250,000 distinct CDR3 sequences, 30% to 40% of them seen only once. Sequencing was carried out using sorted CD4+, CD8+, or CD8+CD57+ T cells (not recorded which) from PBMCs. These receptors were obtained from a human donor in good health, serving as a control. The CDR3 runs from the conserved cysteine through the conserved F or W. Fields, in order: J gene, D gene, V gene, clone size, CDR3 protein, CDR3 DNA. The D gene is left open where the match is weak. Clone size is stated in some rows and not others, as once, few, many or a class when expanded.

J: TRBJ2-2; D: -; V: TRBV7-2; size: many; CDR3: CASSLQHTGELFF; DNA: TGTGCCAGCAGCTTACAACACACCGGGGAGCTGTTTTTT
J: TRBJ1-1; D: TRBD1; V: TRBV6-1; size: many; CDR3: CASRGTVMNTEAFF; DNA: TGTGCCAGCAGGGGGACAGTAATGAACACTGAAGCTTTCTTT
J: TRBJ1-2; D: TRBD1; V: TRBV10-1; size: -; CDR3: CASTDREEGYTF; DNA: TGCGCCAGCACGGACAGGGAGGAAGGCTACACCTTC
J: TRBJ2-5; D: -; V: TRBV7-3; size: many; CDR3: CASSLEMWETQYF; DNA: TGTGCCAGCAGCTTAGAGATGTGGGAGACCCAGTACTTC
J: TRBJ2-7; D: TRBD2; V: TRBV29-1; size: many; CDR3: CSVKTSRGSYEQYF; DNA: TGCAGCGTGAAGACTAGCCGGGGCTCCTACGAGCAGTACTTC
J: TRBJ2-3; D: -; V: TRBV19; size: -; CDR3: CASSHDLAQSADTQYF; DNA: TGTGCCAGTAGTCACGACCTAGCGCAGTCTGCAGATACGCAGTATTTT
J: TRBJ1-3; D: -; V: TRBV12-5; size: few; CDR3: CASGFSGNTIYF; DNA: TGTGCTAGTGGTTTCTCTGGAAACACCATATATTTT
J: TRBJ1-1; D: -; V: TRBV2; size: -; CDR3: CASSDSQMNTEAFF; DNA: TGTGCCAGCAGTGATTCACAGATGAACACTGAAGCTTTCTTT
J: TRBJ1-2; D: TRBD1; V: TRBV7-9; size: -; CDR3: CASSMGQGASGYTF; DNA: TGTGCCAGCAGCATGGGACAGGGGGCAAGCGGCTACACCTTC
J: TRBJ2-1; D: TRBD1; V: TRBV7-9; size: many; CDR3: CASSLSRGYEQFF; DNA: TGTGCCAGCAGCTTGAGCAGGGGGTACGAGCAGTTCTTC
J: TRBJ1-2; D: -; V: TRBV3-1; size: -; CDR3: CASSEVTPGQSYGYTF; DNA: TGTGCCAGCAGTGAAGTCACTCCGGGGCAGTCCTATGGCTACACCTTC
J: TRBJ2-7; D: -; V: TRBV7-2; size: -; CDR3: CASSLGQQRFSYEQYF; DNA: TGTGCCAGCAGCTTAGGGCAGCAACGATTCTCCTACGAGCAGTACTTC
J: TRBJ2-3; D: -; V: TRBV12-3/TRBV12-4; size: many; CDR3: CASSRTGPPDTQYF; DNA: TGTGCCAGCAGCAGGACGGGCCCCCCAGATACGCAGTATTTT
J: TRBJ2-7; D: TRBD2; V: TRBV5-1; size: many; CDR3: CASSSGLAGGLDEQYF; DNA: TGCGCCAGCAGCTCGGGACTAGCGGGGGGGCTCGACGAGCAGTACTTC
J: TRBJ1-1; D: TRBD1; V: TRBV7-9; size: many; CDR3: CASSTRTGEYMDTEAFF; DNA: TGTGCCAGCAGCACACGGACAGGGGAGTATATGGACACTGAAGCTTTCTTT
J: TRBJ2-1; D: -; V: TRBV9; size: many; CDR3: CASSGIWAEQFF; DNA: TGTGCCAGCAGCGGCATTTGGGCGGAGCAGTTCTTC
J: TRBJ1-5; D: -; V: TRBV20-1; size: -; CDR3: CSALRQTYSNQPQHF; DNA: TGCAGTGCGCTTAGACAGACGTATAGCAATCAGCCCCAGCATTTT
J: TRBJ2-5; D: TRBD2; V: TRBV2; size: -; CDR3: CASTAGGGRAGFQETQYF; DNA: TGTGCCAGCACTGCAGGCGGGGGGCGAGCGGGTTTCCAAGAGACCCAGTACTTC
J: TRBJ2-5; D: TRBD2; V: TRBV5-1; size: many; CDR3: CASSSLAGGMETQYF; DNA: TGCGCCAGCAGCTCCCTAGCGGGTGGTATGGAGACCCAGTACTTC
J: TRBJ2-1; D: -; V: TRBV7-6; size: many; CDR3: CASSLARSVNEQFF; DNA: TGTGCCAGCAGCTTAGCGCGTAGCGTAAATGAGCAGTTCTTC
J: TRBJ2-3; D: -; V: TRBV5-5; size: many; CDR3: CASSLESDTQYF; DNA: TGTGCCAGCAGCTTGGAATCAGATACGCAGTATTTT
J: TRBJ1-3; D: -; V: TRBV3-1; size: -; CDR3: CASSQGTGSGNTIYF; DNA: TGTGCCAGCAGCCAGGGAACAGGGTCTGGAAACACCATATATTTT
J: TRBJ2-1; D: TRBD2; V: TRBV2; size: few; CDR3: CASSRGLAGVGQFF; DNA: TGTGCCAGCAGTCGCGGACTAGCGGGAGTCGGGCAGTTCTTC
J: TRBJ2-1; D: -; V: TRBV5-1; size: -; CDR3: CASSLGDGNYNEQFF; DNA: TGCGCCAGCAGCTTGGGGGACGGGAACTACAATGAGCAGTTCTTC